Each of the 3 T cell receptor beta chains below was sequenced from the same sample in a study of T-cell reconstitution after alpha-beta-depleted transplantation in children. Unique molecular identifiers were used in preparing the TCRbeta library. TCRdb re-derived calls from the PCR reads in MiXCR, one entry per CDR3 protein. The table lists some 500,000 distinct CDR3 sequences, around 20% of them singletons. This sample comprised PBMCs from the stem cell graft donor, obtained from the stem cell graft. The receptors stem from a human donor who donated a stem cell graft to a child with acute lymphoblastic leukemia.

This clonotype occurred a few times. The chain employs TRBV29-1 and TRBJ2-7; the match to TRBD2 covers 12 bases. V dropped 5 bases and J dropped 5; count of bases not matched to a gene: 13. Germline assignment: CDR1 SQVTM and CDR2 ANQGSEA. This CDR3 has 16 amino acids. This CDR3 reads CSVHGLAGSLLNEQYF. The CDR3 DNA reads TGCAGCGTTCACGGACTAGCGGGATCTTTGTTGAACGAGCAGTACTTC.

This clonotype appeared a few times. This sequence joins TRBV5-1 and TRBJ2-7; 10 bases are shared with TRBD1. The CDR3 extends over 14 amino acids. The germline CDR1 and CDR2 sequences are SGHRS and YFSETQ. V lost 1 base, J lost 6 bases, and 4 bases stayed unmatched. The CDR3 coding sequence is TGCGCCAGCAGCTTGCCGGGACAGGGGCTCGAGCAGTACTTC. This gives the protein CASSLPGQGLEQYF.

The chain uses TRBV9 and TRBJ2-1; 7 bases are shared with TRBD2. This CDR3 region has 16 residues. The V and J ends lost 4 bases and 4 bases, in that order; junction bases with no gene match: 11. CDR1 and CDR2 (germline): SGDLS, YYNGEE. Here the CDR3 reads CASSPPSGKQYNEQFF. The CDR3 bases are TGTGCCAGCAGCCCCCCCAGCGGGAAACAATACAATGAGCAGTTCTTC.